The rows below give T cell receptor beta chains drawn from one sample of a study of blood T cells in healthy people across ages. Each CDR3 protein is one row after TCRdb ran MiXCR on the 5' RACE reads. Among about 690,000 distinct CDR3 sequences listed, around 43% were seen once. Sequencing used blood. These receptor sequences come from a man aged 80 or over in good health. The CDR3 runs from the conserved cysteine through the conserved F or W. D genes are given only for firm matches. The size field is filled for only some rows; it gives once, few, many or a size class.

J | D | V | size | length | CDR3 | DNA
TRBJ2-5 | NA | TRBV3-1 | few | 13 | CASSQESIETQYF | TGTGCCAGCAGCCAAGAGTCGATAGAGACCCAGTACTTC
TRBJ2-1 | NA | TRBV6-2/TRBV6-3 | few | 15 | CASSKQLAWDNEQFF | TGTGCCAGCAGTAAACAACTGGCGTGGGACAATGAGCAGTTCTTC
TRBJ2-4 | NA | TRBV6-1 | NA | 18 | CASSTPQGARLAKNIQYF | TGTGCCAGCAGTACCCCACAGGGCGCCAGACTCGCCAAAAACATTCAGTACTTC
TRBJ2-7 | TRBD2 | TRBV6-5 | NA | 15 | CASSYSSGGSYEQYF | TGTGCCAGCAGTTACTCCAGCGGGGGGTCCTACGAGCAGTACTTC
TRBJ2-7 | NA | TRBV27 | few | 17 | CASSLRPGGASSYEQYF | TGTGCCAGCAGTCTCCGCCCCGGGGGAGCTAGCTCCTACGAGCAGTACTTC
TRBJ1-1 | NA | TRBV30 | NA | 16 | CAWSVRTIGANTEAFF | TGTGCCTGGAGTGTACGTACGATAGGAGCGAACACTGAAGCTTTCTTT
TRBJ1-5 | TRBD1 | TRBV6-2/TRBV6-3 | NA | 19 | CASSYGTGGSLLGNQPQHF | TGTGCCAGCAGTTACGGGACAGGGGGCTCACTGCTTGGCAATCAGCCCCAGCATTTT
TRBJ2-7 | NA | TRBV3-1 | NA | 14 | CASSLRGRGYEQYF | TGTGCCAGCAGCCTTCGGGGGCGCGGTTACGAGCAGTACTTC
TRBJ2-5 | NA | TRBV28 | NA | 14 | CASSLGQGPETQYF | TGTGCCAGCAGTTTAGGGCAGGGGCCAGAGACCCAGTACTTC
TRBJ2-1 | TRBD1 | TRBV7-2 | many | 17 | CASSLVLTGQGKNEQFF | TGTGCCAGCAGCTTAGTCCTTACAGGACAGGGGAAAAATGAGCAGTTCTTC
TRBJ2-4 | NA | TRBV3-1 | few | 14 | CASSRDLAKNIQYF | TGTGCCAGCAGCCGGGATCTAGCCAAAAACATTCAGTACTTC
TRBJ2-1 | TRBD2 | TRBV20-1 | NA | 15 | CSARAVSGGYNEQFF | TGCAGTGCTAGAGCCGTTAGCGGGGGATACAATGAGCAGTTCTTC
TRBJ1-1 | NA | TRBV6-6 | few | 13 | CASSYEVGTEAFF | TGTGCCAGCAGTTACGAAGTGGGTACTGAAGCTTTCTTT
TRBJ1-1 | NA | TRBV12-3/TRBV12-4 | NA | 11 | CASSPRGGAFF | TGTGCCAGCAGTCCTCGGGGGGGAGCTTTCTTT
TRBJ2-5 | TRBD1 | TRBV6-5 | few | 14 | CASRLGTGAETQYF | TGTGCCAGCAGGTTAGGCACAGGGGCCGAGACCCAGTACTTC
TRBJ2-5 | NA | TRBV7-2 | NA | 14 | CASRNGRVQETQYF | TGTGCCAGCAGAAATGGACGGGTACAAGAGACCCAGTACTTC
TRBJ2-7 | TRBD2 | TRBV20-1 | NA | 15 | CTTTSGSRSYNEQYF | TGCACTACGACTAGCGGGAGTCGGTCCTACAATGAGCAGTACTTC
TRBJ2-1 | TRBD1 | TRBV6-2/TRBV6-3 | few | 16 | CASSQDDRASYNEQFF | TGTGCCAGCAGCCAAGACGACAGGGCTTCCTACAATGAGCAGTTCTTC
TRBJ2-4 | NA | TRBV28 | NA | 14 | CASSLGQGPDIQYF | TGTGCCAGCAGTTTGGGGCAGGGGCCGGACATTCAGTACTTC
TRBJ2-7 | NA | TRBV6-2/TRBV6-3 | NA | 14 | CASSLQTAKRLQYF | TGTGCCAGCAGCTTACAGACCGCGAAGCGGTTGCAGTACTTC
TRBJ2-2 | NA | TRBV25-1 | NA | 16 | CASSLKHSSNTGELFF | TGTGCCAGCAGTCTCAAACACAGTTCGAACACCGGGGAGCTGTTTTTT
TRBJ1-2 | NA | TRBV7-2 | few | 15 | CASSPRQSANYGYTF | TGTGCCAGCAGCCCACGACAGTCAGCTAACTATGGCTACACCTTC
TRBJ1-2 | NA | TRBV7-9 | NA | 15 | CASSFGSQGGYGYTF | TGTGCCAGCAGCTTTGGGTCACAGGGAGGCTATGGCTACACCTTC
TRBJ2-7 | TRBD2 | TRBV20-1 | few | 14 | CSARGLAVSYEQYF | TGCAGTGCTAGGGGTCTAGCGGTAAGCTACGAGCAGTACTTC
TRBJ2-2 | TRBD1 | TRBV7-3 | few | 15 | CASSFTGTGIGELFF | TGTGCCAGCAGCTTCACCGGGACAGGGATCGGGGAGCTGTTTTTT
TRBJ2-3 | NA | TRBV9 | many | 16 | CASSEGGRVSTDTQYF | TGTGCCAGCAGCGAGGGGGGGCGGGTGAGCACAGATACGCAGTATTTT
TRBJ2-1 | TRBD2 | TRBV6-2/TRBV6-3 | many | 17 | CASSYLTGSGSDNEQFF | TGTGCCAGCAGTTACCTAACTGGGAGCGGGAGTGACAATGAGCAGTTCTTC
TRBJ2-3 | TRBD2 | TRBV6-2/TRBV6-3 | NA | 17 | CASSSPLVAGGTDTQYF | TGTGCCAGCAGTTCCCCCCTTGTGGCGGGGGGCACAGATACGCAGTATTTT
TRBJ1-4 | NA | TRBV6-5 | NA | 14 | CASSITGGNEKLFF | TGTGCCAGCAGCATTACCGGGGGGAATGAAAAACTGTTTTTT
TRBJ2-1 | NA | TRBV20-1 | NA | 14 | CSAPLGPRYNEQFF | TGCAGTGCCCCCCTCGGCCCGAGATACAATGAGCAGTTCTTC
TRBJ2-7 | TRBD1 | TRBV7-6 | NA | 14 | CASSLAGDRDEQYF | TGTGCCAGCAGCTTAGCGGGCGACAGGGACGAGCAGTACTTC
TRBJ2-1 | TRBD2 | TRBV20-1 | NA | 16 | CSAHLGTSGGAGEQFF | TGCAGTGCCCATCTAGGGACTAGCGGGGGGGCGGGTGAGCAGTTCTTC
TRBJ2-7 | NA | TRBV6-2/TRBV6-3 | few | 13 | CASSYMVTTEQYF | TGTGCCAGCAGTTATATGGTGACGACTGAGCAGTACTTC
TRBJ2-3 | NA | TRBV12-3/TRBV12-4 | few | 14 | CASSTGVVSDTQYF | TGTGCCAGCAGTACCGGGGTAGTTTCAGATACGCAGTATTTT
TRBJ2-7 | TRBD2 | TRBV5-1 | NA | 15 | CASSSGLAPYNEQYF | TGCGCCAGCAGCTCCGGACTAGCCCCCTACAATGAGCAGTACTTC
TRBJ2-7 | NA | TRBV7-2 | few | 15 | CASSLWGDNTYEQYF | TGTGCCAGCAGCTTATGGGGGGACAATACCTACGAGCAGTACTTC
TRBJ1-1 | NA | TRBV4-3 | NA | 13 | CASSQDVNTEAFF | TGCGCCAGCAGCCAAGATGTGAACACTGAAGCTTTCTTT
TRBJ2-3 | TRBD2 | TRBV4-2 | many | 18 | CASSQDGTSGFSTDTQYF | TGTGCCAGCAGCCAAGACGGGACTAGCGGGTTTAGCACAGATACGCAGTATTTT
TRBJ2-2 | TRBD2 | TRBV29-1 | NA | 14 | CSVGLAGGTGELFF | TGCAGCGTGGGACTAGCGGGAGGCACCGGGGAGCTGTTTTTT
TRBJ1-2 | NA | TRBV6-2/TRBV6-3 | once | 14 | CASSYQRETYGYTF | TGTGCCAGCAGTTATCAGAGGGAAACCTATGGCTACACCTTC
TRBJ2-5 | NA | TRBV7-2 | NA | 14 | CASSSPRQGETQYF | TGTGCCAGCAGCTCGCCCCGACAAGGAGAGACCCAGTACTTC
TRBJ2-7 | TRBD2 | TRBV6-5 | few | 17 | CASSYRKTSGDPYEQYF | TGTGCCAGCAGTTACCGAAAGACTAGCGGGGACCCCTACGAGCAGTACTTC
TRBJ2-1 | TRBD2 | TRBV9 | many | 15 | CASSPRTSGVGEQFF | TGTGCCAGCAGCCCCCGGACTAGCGGGGTAGGGGAGCAGTTCTTC
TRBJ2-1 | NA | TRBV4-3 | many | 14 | CASSQDWARDEQFF | TGCGCCAGCAGCCAAGATTGGGCGAGGGATGAGCAGTTCTTC
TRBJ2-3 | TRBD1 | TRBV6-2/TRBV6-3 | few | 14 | CAAQRQGVTDTQYF | TGTGCCGCCCAGAGGCAGGGGGTCACAGATACGCAGTATTTT
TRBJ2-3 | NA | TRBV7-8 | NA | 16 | CASSKVKGPGRGTQYF | TGTGCCAGCAGCAAAGTTAAGGGACCGGGACGGGGTACGCAGTATTTT
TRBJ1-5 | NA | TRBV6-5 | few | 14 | CATSRAPSGQPQHF | TGTGCCACCTCACGGGCTCCCTCGGGTCAGCCCCAGCATTTT
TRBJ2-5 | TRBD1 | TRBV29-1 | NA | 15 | CSVEIEQGKRETQYF | TGCAGCGTTGAAATAGAACAGGGGAAGAGGGAGACCCAGTACTTC
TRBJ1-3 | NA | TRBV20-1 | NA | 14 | CSARGESSGNTIYF | TGCAGTGCCAGGGGCGAGAGCTCTGGAAACACCATATATTTT
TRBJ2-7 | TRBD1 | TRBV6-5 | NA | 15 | CASSMGQGSDYEQYF | TGTGCCAGCAGCATGGGACAGGGGTCGGACTACGAGCAGTACTTC
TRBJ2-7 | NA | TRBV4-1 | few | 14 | CASSINSAYNEQYF | TGCGCCAGCAGCATTAACTCTGCCTACAATGAGCAGTACTTC
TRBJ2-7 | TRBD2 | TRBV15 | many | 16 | CATSGGLTSGPYEQYF | TGTGCCACCAGCGGGGGCTTGACTAGCGGGCCCTACGAGCAGTACTTC
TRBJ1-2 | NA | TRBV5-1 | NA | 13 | CASAGTANYGYTF | TGCGCCAGCGCTGGGACGGCTAACTATGGCTACACCTTC
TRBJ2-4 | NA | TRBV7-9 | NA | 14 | CASSLAGAKDIQYF | TGTGCCAGCAGCTTAGCCGGGGCCAAAGACATTCAGTACTTC
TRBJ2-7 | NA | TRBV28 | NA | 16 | CASSSLRAERLNEQYF | TGTGCCAGCAGTTCCCTCCGGGCGGAACGGTTGAACGAGCAGTACTTC
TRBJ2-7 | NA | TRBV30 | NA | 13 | CAWTQGGTWEQYF | TGTGCCTGGACCCAGGGGGGGACCTGGGAGCAGTACTTC
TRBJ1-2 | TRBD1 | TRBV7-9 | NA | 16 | CASSGDRASVDYGYTF | TGTGCCAGCAGCGGGGACAGGGCGAGCGTGGACTATGGCTACACCTTC
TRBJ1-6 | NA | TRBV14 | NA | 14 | CASSFGISNSPLHF | TGTGCCAGCAGCTTCGGGATATCCAATTCACCCCTCCACTTT
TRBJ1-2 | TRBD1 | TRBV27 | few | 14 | CASSSRTGEGGYTF | TGTGCCAGCAGTTCCCGGACAGGGGAAGGCGGCTACACCTTC